The 18 T cell receptor beta chains below come from one sample, sequenced in a study of blood T cell repertoires in COVID-19. Sequencing used immunoSEQ multiplex PCR; TCRdb keeps in-frame clones, though not all of them. Of 100,000 to 150,000 clones listed, 70% to 80% are singletons. Sequencing was carried out using peripheral blood. These receptors all come from a man aged 35 to 55 with active or convalescent COVID-19.

This clone has just a few counts. The J gene is TRBJ1-2, the V gene TRBV7-2, with D uncertain. Germline lookup yields CDR1 SGHTA and CDR2 FQGNSA. This CDR3 region has 13 residues. Deletions cut 3 bases from V and 8 bases from J, with 13 bases between. As DNA, the CDR3 is TGTGCCAGCAGCTTTGAGGGCCTCTTGGGCTACACCTTC. Translating it yields CASSFEGLLGYTF. The whole variable domain, filled in from reference TRBV7-2 and TRBJ1-2, reads GAGVSQSPSNKVTEKGKDVELRCDPISGHTALYWYRQSLGQGLEFLIYFQGNSAPDKSGLPSDRFSAERTGGSVSTLTIQRTQQEDSAVYLCASSFEGLLGYTFGSGTRLTVV.

The genes are TRBV6-1 and TRBJ1-1; TRBD1 is a possible D gene (5 bases). V was pared by 3 bases and J by 4 bases, with 12 bases between. Per the germline V gene, CDR1 is MNHNS and CDR2 is SASEGT. The CDR3 length is 14 residues. Here the CDR3 reads CASSDRGGVTEAFF. CDR3 nucleotides: TGTGCCAGCAGTGACCGGGGGGGAGTCACTGAAGCTTTCTTT.

As regards this clone: A much bigger clone sits one base away, suggesting this may be a read error. The chain has TRBV5-4 and TRBJ2-2, with TRBD2 identical over 9 bases. J was trimmed by 6 bases and V by 4 bases; bases with no gene match: 7. Germline V CDR1 and CDR2: SGHNT, YYREEE (reference sequence). The CDR3 is made up of 15 amino acids. The CDR3 spells CASSVAGGRPGELFF. The CDR3 DNA reads as TGTGCCAGCAGCGTCGCGGGGGGGAGGCCCGGGGAGCTGTTTTTT.

This chain links TRBV7-8 with TRBJ2-7; TRBD1 might be the D (6 bases). Looked up from germline, CDR1 is SGHVS and CDR2 is FQNEAQ. The CDR3 spans 15 residues. V lost 5 bases and J 4 bases, leaving 18 bases between the germline ends. The CDR3 sequence is CASSVIQGDIYEQYF. CDR3 coding DNA: TGTGCCAGCAGCGTAATACAGGGAGACATATACGAGCAGTACTTC.

This clone has only a few counts. The gene calls are TRBV19 and TRBJ1-1; no clear D. The germline V and J ends were trimmed by 7 bases and 5 bases, with 20 bases remaining between them. The CDR3 is made up of 15 amino acids. Germline lookup yields CDR1 LNHDA and CDR2 SQIVND (reference sequence). The CDR3 loop is CASKYGAGALTEAFF. The CDR3 bases are TGTGCCAGTAAATACGGAGCCGGCGCCCTAACTGAAGCTTTCTTT.

The J gene is TRBJ1-3, the V gene TRBV5-6, with 7 bases fitting TRBD1. Trimming cost V 4 bases and J 2 bases; bases outside gene matches: 9. CDR3 size: 16 residues. Germline V gene sequence: CDR1 SGHDT, CDR2 YYEEEE. The CDR3 sequence is CASSETDRAPGNTIYF. CDR3 in DNA: TGTGCCAGCAGCGAGACCGACAGGGCCCCTGGAAACACCATATATTTT.

The chain uses TRBV29-1 and TRBJ2-1; 7 bases map to TRBD2. The CDR3 totals 14 residues. With V trimmed by 7 bases and J by 4 bases, 10 bases remained unmatched. CDR1 and CDR2 (germline): SQVTM, ANQGSEA. The CDR3 sequence: CSARASGLYNEQFF. CDR3 bases: TGCAGCGCCCGGGCTAGCGGACTTTACAATGAGCAGTTCTTC.

The table lists this clone with a count of one. The V gene is TRBV24-1, the J gene TRBJ1-5; 8 nucleotides line up with TRBD1. V was pared by 3 bases and J by 7 bases, with 7 bases of the junction left unmatched. Germline V gives CDR1 KGHDR, CDR2 SFDVKD. This CDR3 is 15 amino acids long. In DNA form, the CDR3 reads TGTGCCACCAGTGATCCAGGACAGGGAAGACAGCCCCAGCATTTT. Translated, it gives CATSDPGQGRQPQHF.

The V gene is TRBV30, the J gene TRBJ2-1; D unresolved. CDR1 is GTSNPN and CDR2 is SVGIG in the germline V gene (reference sequence). The V end lost 0 bases, the J end lost 7 bases, and 7 bases lay between the germline ends. CDR3 length: 12 amino acids. For the CDR3, the DNA is TGTGCCTGGAGTGTTGGTCGGAATGAGCAGTTCTTC. This sequence encodes CAWSVGRNEQFF.

V and J are TRBV19 and TRBJ2-1; D might be TRBD2 (6 bases). The CDR3 length is 15 residues. The V end was cut by 5 bases, the J end by 10 bases, with 21 bases between. Germline V lookup: CDR1 LNHDA, CDR2 SQIVND (reference sequence). In nucleotides, the CDR3 is TGTGCCAGTAGTTTGGCTAGCGCACTAAATGAAGAGCAGTTCTTC. Amino acids: CASSLASALNEEQFF.

V gene TRBV5-1 combines with J gene TRBJ1-4, with no clear D. Trimming pared 0 bases from V and 5 bases from J, leaving 8 bases between. There are 14 residues in the CDR3. Germline V gene data show CDR1 as SGHRS and CDR2 as YFSETQ. The CDR3 is CASSLAGINEKLFF. DNA of the CDR3: TGCGCCAGCAGCTTGGCGGGGATCAATGAAAAACTGTTTTTT.

The rearrangement uses TRBV9 and TRBJ1-5; D not certain. The CDR3 covers 16 residues. CDR1 is SGDLS, CDR2 YYNGEE, per germline. V was clipped by 0 bases and J by 1 base, with 11 bases between them. Here the CDR3 DNA reads TGTGCCAGCAGCGTAGATGGTGGTCAGAGCAATCAGCCCCAGCATTTT. Translating gives CASSVDGGQSNQPQHF.

The chain has TRBV7-2 and TRBJ1-2, with D hard to call. Germline values: CDR1 SGHTA, CDR2 FQGNSA. Trimming stripped 1 base from V and 2 bases from J, with 8 bases between. The CDR3 extends over 14 amino acids. The DNA for the CDR3 is TGTGCCAGCAGCTTAGGAGGTCAGAACTATGGCTACACCTTC. Protein product: CASSLGGQNYGYTF.

The chain couples TRBV6-5 to TRBJ1-5, with 7 positions matching TRBD1. With V trimmed by 5 bases and J by 5 bases, 3 bases remained unmatched. Germline lookup yields CDR1 MNHEY and CDR2 SVGAGI. This CDR3 contains 13 residues. The CDR3 DNA reads as TGTGCCAGCAGTCGGGACAGCTATCAGCCCCAGCATTTT. It encodes CASSRDSYQPQHF.

The chain combines TRBV4-1 with TRBJ2-2; 8 bases are a match to TRBD2. This CDR3 is 16 amino acids long. Germline V gene data show CDR1 as MGHRA and CDR2 as YSYEKL. J was trimmed by 7 bases and V by 0 bases; bases with no gene match: 7. The CDR3 sequence is CASSQDPGGPNGELFF. The CDR3 nucleotides are TGCGCCAGCAGCCAAGACCCGGGAGGGCCCAACGGGGAGCTGTTTTTT.

This chain joins TRBV2 and TRBJ2-6; D call uncertain. The V end lost 5 bases, the J end lost 1 base, and 3 bases lay between the germline ends. CDR1 is SNHLY, CDR2 FYNNEI, per germline. This CDR3 contains 13 residues. The CDR3 DNA is TGTGCCAGCAGTTATTCTGGGGCCAACGTCCTGACTTTC. Its translation is CASSYSGANVLTF.

The chain has TRBV12-3 or TRBV12-4 and TRBJ1-1; 7 nucleotides align to TRBD1. J gave up 11 bases and V 4 bases, and 7 bases lay outside the gene matches. The CDR3 contains 12 residues. This chain's CDR3 is CASSSGQAVAFF. Written as DNA, the CDR3 is TGTGCCAGCAGTTCCGGACAGGCTGTTGCTTTCTTT.

The rearrangement links TRBV19 to TRBJ2-3, with TRBD2 matching 8 bases. Germline V lookup: CDR1 LNHDA, CDR2 SQIVND (reference sequence). The J segment lost 0 bases and the V segment lost 6 bases, leaving 5 bases of the junction unmatched. This CDR3 comprises 15 residues. The CDR3 nucleotides are TGTGCCAGTAGGCCTGAGCGGGAGAGCACAGATACGCAGTATTTT. This codes for CASRPERESTDTQYF.